These 25 T cell receptor beta chains originate from one sample sequenced in a study of OX40 agonist ivuxolimab in advanced cancers. Using immunoSEQ multiplex PCR, the repertoire was profiled, and TCRdb retains in-frame clones only, with some absent. This sample has about 28,000 clones, with around 88% found just once. The sample here was CD4+ or CD8+ T cells sorted from blood, taken in a trial of the OX40 agonist ivuxolimab. The source of these receptors is an adult with an advanced solid tumor such as melanoma, head and neck, liver or kidney cancer.

The chain recombines TRBV9 with TRBJ2-7, with TRBD1 matching 8 bases. This CDR3 comprises 14 residues. The germline V gene encodes CDR1 SGDLS and CDR2 YYNGEE. The junction had 4 bases not matched to a gene; V was cut back by 1 base and J by 4 bases. The CDR3 is CASSVTGQGYEQYF. For the CDR3, the DNA is TGTGCCAGCAGCGTAACTGGACAGGGTTACGAGCAGTACTTC.

By sample fraction, this clone is medium-sized. The chain uses TRBV4-1 and TRBJ2-7; 8 bases align to TRBD1. The ends lost 0 bases at V and 0 bases at J; junction bases unmatched: 4. Germline assignment: CDR1 MGHRA and CDR2 YSYEKL. The CDR3 is 16 residues long. CDR3 DNA sequence: TGCGCCAGCAGCCAAGATCAGGGGGCCACCTCCTACGAGCAGTACTTC. Amino acid sequence: CASSQDQGATSYEQYF.

This chain links TRBV4-1 with TRBJ2-5; 9 bases match TRBD2. Germline CDR1 MGHRA, CDR2 YSYEKL. The trim removed 1 base at V and 5 bases at J, leaving 8 bases unmatched. CDR3 length: 16 residues. The CDR3, as DNA: TGCGCCAGCAGCCAAGTGGAGCGGGAGGCCCGGGAGACCCAGTACTTC. This gives the protein CASSQVEREARETQYF.

V and J are TRBV10-3 and TRBJ2-3, with D unresolved. The V gene lost 0 bases and the J gene lost 3 bases, with 19 bases spanning the gap. CDR1 is ENHRY and CDR2 is SYGVKD in the germline V gene. The CDR3 is made up of 18 amino acids. The CDR3 loop is CAISESFSPSPGTDTQYF. In DNA, the CDR3 is TGTGCCATCAGTGAGTCCTTTAGCCCATCGCCTGGGACAGATACGCAGTATTTT.

The chain links TRBV4-1 to TRBJ2-7, with a weak D call TRBD1 (5 bases). Germline assignment: CDR1 MGHRA and CDR2 YSYEKL. The CDR3 sequence is 11 residues long. Trimming removed 1 base at V and 7 bases at J, with 5 bases between. CDR3 protein: CASSQGQEQYF. The CDR3 nucleotides read TGCGCCAGCAGCCAAGGACAGGAGCAGTACTTC.

The V and J genes are TRBV30 and TRBJ2-1; 11 bases map to TRBD2. This CDR3 spans 14 amino acids. Trimming cost V 6 bases and J 6 bases; bases outside gene matches: 7. CDR1 is GTSNPN, CDR2 SVGIG, per germline (reference sequence). The DNA of the CDR3 is TGTGCCTGCTATAGCGGGAGGGTTGGCAATGAGCAGTTCTTC. Protein product: CACYSGRVGNEQFF.

This chain uses TRBV6-5 with TRBJ2-7; the D gene is possibly TRBD1 (5 bases). Germline loops: CDR1 MNHEY, CDR2 SVGAGI. Trimming removed 0 bases at V and 2 bases at J, with 8 bases between. The CDR3 extends over 14 amino acids. CDR3 coding DNA: TGTGCCAGCAGTTACTCGAAACAGGCCTACGAGCAGTACTTC. Protein sequence: CASSYSKQAYEQYF.

The V and J genes are TRBV10-2 and TRBJ2-3; perhaps TRBD2 as D (5 bases). CDR1 WSHSY and CDR2 SAAADI come from the germline V gene. CDR3 length: 13 residues. V was pared by 4 bases and J by 5 bases, with 10 bases between. CDR3 residues: CASSGGRGDTQYF. CDR3 in DNA: TGCGCCAGCAGTGGAGGTCGGGGAGATACGCAGTATTTT.

This chain connects TRBV30 to TRBJ2-1, with TRBD2 identical over 7 bases. This CDR3 has 15 residues. The trim removed 0 bases at V and 2 bases at J, leaving 4 bases unmatched. Germline lookup yields CDR1 GTSNPN and CDR2 SVGIG (reference sequence). CDR3 loop: CAWSVVGGPYNEQFF. CDR3 sequence (DNA): TGTGCCTGGAGTGTAGTGGGAGGGCCCTACAATGAGCAGTTCTTC.

The J gene is TRBJ2-6, the V gene TRBV15; 8 bases fit TRBD1. Trimming cost V 3 bases and J 4 bases; bases outside gene matches: 5. Germline CDR1 LNHNV, CDR2 YYDKDF (reference sequence). CDR3 size: 16 residues. The CDR3 reads CATSRETGAGANVLTF. CDR3 nucleotides: TGTGCCACCAGCAGGGAGACAGGGGCCGGGGCCAACGTCCTGACTTTC. The variable domain in full, completed from reference TRBV15 and TRBJ2-6, reads DAMVIQNPRYQVTQFGKPVTLSCSQTLNHNVMYWYQQKSSQAPKLLFHYYDKDFNNEADTPDNFQSRRPNTSFCFLDIRSPGLGDTAMYLCATSRETGAGANVLTFGAGSRLTVL.

The chain uses TRBV9 and TRBJ2-5; 13 nucleotides match TRBD2. Germline V gives CDR1 SGDLS, CDR2 YYNGEE. The CDR3 covers 17 residues. V shed 0 bases and J 5 bases; nucleotides not matched to a gene: 7. The CDR3, as DNA: TGTGCCAGCAGCGTAGATGGACTAGCGGGAGTGGGGGAGACCCAGTACTTC. Translating it yields CASSVDGLAGVGETQYF.

The table lists this clone with a count of one. Compared with germline, one end of the junction differs, possibly owing to a read error. The chain couples TRBV7-6 to TRBJ2-1, with 11 bases matching TRBD2. Germline V lookup: CDR1 SGHVS, CDR2 FNYEAQ. The CDR3 sequence is 17 residues long. The chain's CDR3 is CASTLDITSGSYNEQFF. Written as DNA, the CDR3 is TGTGCCAGCACCTTAGACATAACTAGCGGGAGTTACAATGAGCAGTTCTTC.

The chain has TRBV7-9 and TRBJ1-2; TRBD1 matches 9 bases. Germline CDR1 reads SEHNR; CDR2 reads FQNEAQ (reference sequence). The CDR3 is made up of 15 amino acids. V was pared by 5 bases and J by 3 bases, with 7 bases of the junction left unmatched. The CDR3 region is CASSESGQGHYGYTF. The CDR3 region has the DNA TGTGCCAGCAGCGAGTCGGGACAGGGACACTATGGCTACACCTTC.

The rearrangement joins TRBV10-3 to TRBJ1-3, with 7 bases lining up with TRBD1. Germline V gene lookup returns CDR1 ENHRY and CDR2 SYGVKD. CDR3 length equals 14 residues. V was pared by 10 bases and J by 4 bases, with 10 bases of the junction left unmatched. CDR3 sequence reads: CASLDREEGNTIYF. Here the CDR3 DNA reads TGTGCCAGCCTAGACAGGGAAGAGGGAAACACCATATATTTT.

V gene TRBV7-8 combines with J gene TRBJ2-5; the match to TRBD2 covers 7 bases. Looked up from germline, CDR1 is SGHVS and CDR2 is FQNEAQ. The CDR3 is 14 residues long. With 4 bases clipped from V and 5 bases from J, the junction kept 7 bases outside the gene matches. CDR3 sequence (DNA): TGTGCCAGCAGCTCCCGGACTAGAGGCGAGACCCAGTACTTC. Its translation is CASSSRTRGETQYF.

This rearrangement joins TRBV7-9 to TRBJ2-7; no clear D. Trimming took 4 bases from V and 4 from J, leaving 5 bases between them. Germline CDR1 reads SEHNR; CDR2 reads FQNEAQ (reference sequence). The length of the CDR3 is 11 residues. CDR3 loop: CASSSTYEQYF. Here the CDR3 DNA reads TGTGCCAGCAGCTCTACATACGAGCAGTACTTC.

The CDR3 DNA is TGTGCCAGCAGCCAGGGGACAGGCGGACGGGACAGCACTGAAGCTTTCTTT. This sequence encodes CASSQGTGGRDSTEAFF. The J gene is TRBJ1-1, the V gene TRBV7-9; 8 bases align to TRBD1. The germline V gene encodes CDR1 SEHNR and CDR2 FQNEAQ (reference sequence). V shed 5 bases, J shed 4 bases, and the junction held 15 bases outside the gene matches. The CDR3 covers 17 residues.

This chain connects TRBV7-9 to TRBJ1-1, with 7 bases matching TRBD1. Germline V gene data show CDR1 as SEHNR and CDR2 as FQNEAQ (reference sequence). Unmatched junction bases numbered 4, after V lost 5 bases and J lost 1 base. There are 14 residues in the CDR3. The CDR3 loop is CASSLRDRNTEAFF. The CDR3, as DNA: TGTGCCAGCAGCCTCCGGGACAGGAACACTGAAGCTTTCTTT.

The chain joins TRBV4-1 to TRBJ1-2, with a tentative D call TRBD1 (6 bases). Trimming stripped 6 bases from V and 3 bases from J, with 8 bases between. The CDR3 consists of 12 residues. Looked up from germline, CDR1 is MGHRA and CDR2 is YSYEKL. CDR3 in amino acids: CASRDSYYGYTF. Written as DNA, the CDR3 is TGCGCCAGCAGGGACAGCTACTATGGCTACACCTTC.

The chain couples TRBV9 to TRBJ2-7, with D possibly TRBD2 on 5 matching bases. This CDR3 contains 15 residues. Trimming cost V 0 bases and J 0 bases, with 10 bases left between them. Germline V gives CDR1 SGDLS, CDR2 YYNGEE. Here the CDR3 reads CASSVDGADSYEQYF. CDR3 bases: TGTGCCAGCAGCGTAGACGGAGCGGACTCCTACGAGCAGTACTTC. Together with reference TRBV9 and TRBJ2-7, the CDR3 gives the full variable domain: DSGVTQTPKHLITATGQRVTLRCSPRSGDLSVYWYQQSLDQGLQFLIQYYNGEERAKGNILERFSAQQFPDLHSELNLSSLELGDSALYFCASSVDGADSYEQYFGPGTRLTVT.

The rearrangement links TRBV7-9 to TRBJ2-4, with D possibly being TRBD1 or TRBD2 (5 bases each). V was pared by 4 bases and J by 10 bases, with 23 bases between. This CDR3 has 16 residues. CDR1 is SEHNR, CDR2 FQNEAQ, per germline (reference sequence). DNA of the CDR3: TGTGCCAGCAGCTCTTCACACGGGGCTGCGCAGGGTATTCAGTACTTC. It yields the protein CASSSSHGAAQGIQYF.

This CDR3 is CAWSPDDGTSGISYNEQFF. In nucleotides, the CDR3 is TGTGCCTGGAGTCCCGACGACGGGACTAGCGGGATCTCCTACAATGAGCAGTTCTTC. This chain joins TRBV30 and TRBJ2-1; TRBD2 aligns across 13 bases. The CDR3 length is 19 residues. Germline CDR1 and CDR2: GTSNPN and SVGIG (reference sequence). V lost 2 bases to trimming and J lost 0 bases; unmatched junction nucleotides: 10.

A few counts support this clone. The V and J genes are TRBV5-1 and TRBJ2-7; D is ambiguous. This CDR3 is 13 amino acids long. Trimming left V 3 bases short and J 1 base short, with 8 bases between. From germline, CDR1 is SGHRS and CDR2 YFSETQ. Here the CDR3 DNA reads TGCGCCAGCAGCTGGCAACAGTCCTACGAGCAGTACTTC. It specifies CASSWQQSYEQYF.

The V call is TRBV11-2, the J call TRBJ2-5, with TRBD2 identical over 16 bases. The V and J ends lost 3 bases and 0 bases, in that order; junction bases with no gene match: 7. This CDR3 is 19 amino acids long. Per germline, CDR1 SGHAT and CDR2 FQNNGV. The DNA for the CDR3 is TGTGCCAGCAGCTTGCGCCCGGGACTAGCGGGAGGGTACCAAGAGACCCAGTACTTC. Translation gives CASSLRPGLAGGYQETQYF. The full variable domain, in which reference TRBV11-2 and TRBJ2-5 provide the parts outside the CDR3, is EAGVAQSPRYKIIEKRQSVAFWCNPISGHATLYWYQQILGQGPKLLIQFQNNGVVDDSQLPKDRFSAERLKGVDSTLKIQPAKLEDSAVYLCASSLRPGLAGGYQETQYFGPGTRLLVL.

This chain uses TRBV7-6 with TRBJ1-1, with D possibly TRBD1 on 5 matching bases. Germline V gene data show CDR1 as SGHVS and CDR2 as FNYEAQ. The CDR3 contains 14 residues. The V gene lost 1 base and the J gene lost 4 bases, with 10 bases spanning the gap. The CDR3 reads CASSLGRGLTEAFF. The DNA of the CDR3 is TGTGCCAGCAGCTTAGGAAGGGGTCTCACTGAAGCTTTCTTT.